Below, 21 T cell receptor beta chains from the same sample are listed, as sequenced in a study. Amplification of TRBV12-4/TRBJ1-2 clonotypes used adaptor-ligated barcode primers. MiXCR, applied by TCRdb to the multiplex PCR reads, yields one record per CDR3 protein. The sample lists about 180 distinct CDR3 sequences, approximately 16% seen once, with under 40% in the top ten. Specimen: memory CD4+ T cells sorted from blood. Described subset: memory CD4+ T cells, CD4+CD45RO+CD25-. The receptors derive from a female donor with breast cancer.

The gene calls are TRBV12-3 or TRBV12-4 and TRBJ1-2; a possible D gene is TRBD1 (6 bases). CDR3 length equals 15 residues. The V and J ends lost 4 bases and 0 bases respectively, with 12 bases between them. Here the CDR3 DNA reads TGTGCCAGCAGTTCGAAGGACAGAGCTAACTATGGCTACACCTTC. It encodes CASSSKDRANYGYTF.

The CDR3 loop is CASSLMGQGSNYGYTF. In DNA, the CDR3 is TGTGCCAGCAGTTTGATGGGACAGGGTAGCAACTATGGCTACACCTTC. The genes are TRBV12-3 or TRBV12-4 and TRBJ1-2, with 9 bases that match TRBD1. V dropped 3 bases and J dropped 2; count of bases not matched to a gene: 7. This CDR3 has 16 residues.

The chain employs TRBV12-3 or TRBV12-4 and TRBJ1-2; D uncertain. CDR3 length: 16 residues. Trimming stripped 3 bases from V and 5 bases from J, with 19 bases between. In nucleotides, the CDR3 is TGTGCCAGCAGTTTCGAGGGAGGACGTCTATGGTATGGCTACACCTTC. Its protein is CASSFEGGRLWYGYTF.

CDR3 DNA sequence: TGTGCCAGCAGTGACTCGGACAGAGCTAACTATGGCTACACCTTC. This codes for CASSDSDRANYGYTF. The chain recombines TRBV12-3 or TRBV12-4 with TRBJ1-2; weak D call: TRBD1 (6 bases). Trimming stripped 5 bases from V and 0 bases from J, with 13 bases between. This CDR3 contains 15 residues.

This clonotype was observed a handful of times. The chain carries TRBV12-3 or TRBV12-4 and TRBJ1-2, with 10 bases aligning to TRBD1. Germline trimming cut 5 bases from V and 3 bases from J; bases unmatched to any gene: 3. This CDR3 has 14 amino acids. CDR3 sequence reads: CASSRDRGDYGYTF. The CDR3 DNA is TGTGCCAGCAGTCGGGACAGGGGAGACTATGGCTACACCTTC.

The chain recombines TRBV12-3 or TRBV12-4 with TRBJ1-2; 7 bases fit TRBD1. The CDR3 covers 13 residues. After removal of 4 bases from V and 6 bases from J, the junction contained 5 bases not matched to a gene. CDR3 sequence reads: CASSYLTGDGYTF. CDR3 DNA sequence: TGTGCCAGCAGTTACCTAACAGGGGATGGCTACACCTTC.

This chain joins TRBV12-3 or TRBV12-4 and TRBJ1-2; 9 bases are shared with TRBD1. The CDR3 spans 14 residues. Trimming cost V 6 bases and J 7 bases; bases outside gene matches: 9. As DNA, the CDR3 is TGTGCCAGCAGCTCTGGACAGGGGATACCTGGCTACACCTTC. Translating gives CASSSGQGIPGYTF.

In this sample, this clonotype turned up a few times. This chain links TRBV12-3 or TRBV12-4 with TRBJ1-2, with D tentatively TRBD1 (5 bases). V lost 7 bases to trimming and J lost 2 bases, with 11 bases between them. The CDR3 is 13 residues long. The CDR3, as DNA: TGTGCCAGCACCGACAGAGCCAACTATGGCTACACCTTC. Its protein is CASTDRANYGYTF.

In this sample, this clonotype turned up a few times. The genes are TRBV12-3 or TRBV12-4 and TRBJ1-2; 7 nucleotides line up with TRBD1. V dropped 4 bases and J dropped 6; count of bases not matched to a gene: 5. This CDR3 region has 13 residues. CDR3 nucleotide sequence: TGTGCCAGCAGTTCTGACAGGGTTGATGGCTACACCTTC. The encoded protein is CASSSDRVDGYTF.

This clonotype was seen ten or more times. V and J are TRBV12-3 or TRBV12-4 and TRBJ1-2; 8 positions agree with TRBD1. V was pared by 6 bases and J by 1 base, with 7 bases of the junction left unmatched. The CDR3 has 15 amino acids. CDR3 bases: TGTGCCAGCAGCTCTGGACAGGGCCTTAACTATGGCTACACCTTC. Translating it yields CASSSGQGLNYGYTF.

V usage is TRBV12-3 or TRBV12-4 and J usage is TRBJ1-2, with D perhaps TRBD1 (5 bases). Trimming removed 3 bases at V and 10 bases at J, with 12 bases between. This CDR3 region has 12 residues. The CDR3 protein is CASSLGLLFYTF. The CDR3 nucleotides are TGTGCCAGCAGTTTGGGACTTCTTTTCTACACCTTC.

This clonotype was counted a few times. CDR3 sequence reads: CASSLDWTDNYGYTF. The CDR3 DNA reads TGTGCCAGCAGTCTAGACTGGACGGACAACTATGGCTACACCTTC. The V and J genes are TRBV12-3 or TRBV12-4 and TRBJ1-2, with D unresolved. The CDR3 contains 15 residues. Deletions cut 5 bases from V and 2 bases from J, with 15 bases between.

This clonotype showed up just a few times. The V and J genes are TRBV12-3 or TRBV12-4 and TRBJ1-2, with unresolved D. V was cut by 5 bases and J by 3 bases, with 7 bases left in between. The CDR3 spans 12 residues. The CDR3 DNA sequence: TGTGCCAGCAGTCACTCAGACTATGGCTACACCTTC. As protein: CASSHSDYGYTF.

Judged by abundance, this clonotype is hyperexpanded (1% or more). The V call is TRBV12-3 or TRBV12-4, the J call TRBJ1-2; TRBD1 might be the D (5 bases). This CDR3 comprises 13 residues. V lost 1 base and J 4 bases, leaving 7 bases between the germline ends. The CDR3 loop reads CASSLDRSYGYTF. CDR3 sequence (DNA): TGTGCCAGCAGTTTAGACAGGTCCTATGGCTACACCTTC.

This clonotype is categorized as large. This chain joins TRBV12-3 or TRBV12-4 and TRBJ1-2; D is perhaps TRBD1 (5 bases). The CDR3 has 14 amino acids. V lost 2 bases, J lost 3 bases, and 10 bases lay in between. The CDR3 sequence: CASSLRREDYGYTF. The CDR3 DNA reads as TGTGCCAGCAGTTTACGCAGGGAGGACTATGGCTACACCTTC.

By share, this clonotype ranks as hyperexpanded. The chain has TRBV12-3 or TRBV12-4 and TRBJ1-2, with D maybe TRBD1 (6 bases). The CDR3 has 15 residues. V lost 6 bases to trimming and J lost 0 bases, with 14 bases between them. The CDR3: CASSSPDRANYGYTF. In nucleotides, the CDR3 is TGTGCCAGCAGCTCACCGGACAGAGCTAACTATGGCTACACCTTC.

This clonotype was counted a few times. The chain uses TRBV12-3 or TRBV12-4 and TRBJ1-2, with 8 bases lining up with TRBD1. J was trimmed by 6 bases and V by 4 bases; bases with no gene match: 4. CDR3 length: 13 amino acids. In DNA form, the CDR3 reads TGTGCCAGCAGTTCTGACAGGGGTGATGGCTACACCTTC. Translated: CASSSDRGDGYTF.

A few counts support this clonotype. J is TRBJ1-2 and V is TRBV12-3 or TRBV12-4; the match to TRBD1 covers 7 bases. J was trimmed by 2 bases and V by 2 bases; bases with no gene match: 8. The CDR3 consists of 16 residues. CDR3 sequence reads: CASSLSGQQANYGYTF. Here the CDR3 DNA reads TGTGCCAGCAGTTTATCGGGACAGCAAGCGAACTATGGCTACACCTTC.

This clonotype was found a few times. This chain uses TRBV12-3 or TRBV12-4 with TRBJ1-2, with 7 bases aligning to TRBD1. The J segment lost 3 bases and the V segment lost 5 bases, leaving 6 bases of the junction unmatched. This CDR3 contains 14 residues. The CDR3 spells CASSLTGPYYGYTF. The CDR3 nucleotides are TGTGCCAGCAGTCTGACAGGGCCGTACTATGGCTACACCTTC.

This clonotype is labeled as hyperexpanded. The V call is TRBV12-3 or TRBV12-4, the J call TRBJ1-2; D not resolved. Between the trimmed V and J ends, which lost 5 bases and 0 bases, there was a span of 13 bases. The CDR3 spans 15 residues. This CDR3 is CASSEHSSTNYGYTF. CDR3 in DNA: TGTGCCAGCAGTGAACACAGTTCTACTAACTATGGCTACACCTTC.

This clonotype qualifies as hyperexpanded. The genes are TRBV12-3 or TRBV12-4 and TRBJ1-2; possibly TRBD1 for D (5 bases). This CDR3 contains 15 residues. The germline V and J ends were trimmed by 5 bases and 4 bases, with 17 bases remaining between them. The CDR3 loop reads CASSQSGTGPYGYTF. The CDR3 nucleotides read TGTGCCAGCAGTCAAAGCGGTACAGGCCCCTATGGCTACACCTTC.